This T cell receptor beta chain was captured by sequencing in a study of OX40 agonist ivuxolimab in advanced cancers. Turning to the study itself: Given to patients was ivuxolimab, an agonistic anti-OX40 (CD134) antibody. People in dose escalation had one of these cancers: hepatocellular carcinoma, melanoma, renal cell or head and neck cancer. Averaging approximately 60 years in age, with a range of about 23 to 80, the cohort was 82.7% male. Study-wide results and caveats: Nonresponders included some who also had low normalized T-cell clonal expansion.

Clones were sequenced by immunoSEQ multiplex PCR, and TCRdb holds only the in-frame ones, with some missing. The sample shows around 63,000 clones, roughly nine tenths of them seen only once. Between the trimmed V and J ends, which lost 5 bases and 4 bases, there was a span of 14 bases. CDR3 length: 15 residues. CDR1 SGHAT and CDR2 FQNNGV come from the germline V gene. Details on this clone: As yet, its antigen is unknown.

This receptor was obtained from an adult with an advanced solid tumor such as melanoma, head and neck, liver or kidney cancer. The specimen comprised CD4+ or CD8+ T cells sorted from blood, sampled in a trial of the OX40 agonist ivuxolimab. The rearrangement joins TRBV11-2 to TRBJ1-4; D unresolved. The CDR3 DNA reads as TGTGCCAGCAGCCCGGACCGTCCTTTTAATGAAAAACTGTTTTTT. This gives the protein CASSPDRPFNEKLFF. Full variable domain (missing parts from reference TRBV11-2 and TRBJ1-4): EAGVAQSPRYKIIEKRQSVAFWCNPISGHATLYWYQQILGQGPKLLIQFQNNGVVDDSQLPKDRFSAERLKGVDSTLKIQPAKLEDSAVYLCASSPDRPFNEKLFFGSGTQLSVL.